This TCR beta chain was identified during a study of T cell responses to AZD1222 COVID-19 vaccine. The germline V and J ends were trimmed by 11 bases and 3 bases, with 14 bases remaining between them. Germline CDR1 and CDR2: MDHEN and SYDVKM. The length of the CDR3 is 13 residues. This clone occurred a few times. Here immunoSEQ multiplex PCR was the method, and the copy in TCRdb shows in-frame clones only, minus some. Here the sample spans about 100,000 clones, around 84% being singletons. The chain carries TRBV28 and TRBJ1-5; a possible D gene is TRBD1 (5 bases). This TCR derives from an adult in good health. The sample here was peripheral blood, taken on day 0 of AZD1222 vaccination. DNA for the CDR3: TGTGCCCTAGGGGAAGGCCCCAATCAGCCCCAGCATTTT. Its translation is CALGEGPNQPQHF.